These 19 T cell receptor beta chains share one sample of origin, sequenced in a study of cytomegalovirus exposure and HLA in healthy donors (TCRdb year 2017). Library construction relied on the immunoSEQ multiplex PCR assay. A mixture of 60 forward primers for TCR Vbeta segments and 13 reverse primers for TCR Jbeta segments was used in the multiplex PCR. Sourced from immuneACCESS, this table was stored by TCRdb with only in-frame sequences that have V and J called. A share of the clones is absent; for the studies checked, an unresolved V gene accounts for under half, and the remainder has no known explanation. This sample gives roughly 170,000 clones in total; 84% of them show up just once. 1% to 1.5% of the sample belongs to the ten largest clones. What was sequenced was PBMCs. The origin of the receptors is a girl aged 2-10 years in good health and CMV-seropositive.

This clone was detected once. This rearrangement joins TRBV5-1 to TRBJ1-4; 8 bases are shared with TRBD1. The V gene's germline CDR1 is SGHRS and CDR2 YFSETQ. V dropped 0 bases and J dropped 7; count of bases not matched to a gene: 5. The CDR3 runs 15 residues. The CDR3 sequence is CASSLGTGRIEKLFF. DNA for the CDR3: TGCGCCAGCAGCTTGGGGACAGGGAGGATTGAAAAACTGTTTTTT.

This chain joins TRBV28 and TRBJ2-3; 8 bases are shared with TRBD1. V lost 3 bases and J lost 7; bases outside the gene matches: 6. Germline CDR1 MDHEN, CDR2 SYDVKM. This CDR3 spans 14 amino acids. In DNA, the CDR3 is TGTGCCAGCAGTTTGGGACAGGTAGTAAATACGCAGTATTTT. It is translated as CASSLGQVVNTQYF.

The chain uses TRBV5-1 and TRBJ2-1; 14 bases map to TRBD2. The CDR3 covers 17 residues. Unmatched junction bases numbered 8, after V lost 4 bases and J lost 5 bases. Germline V gene lookup returns CDR1 SGHRS and CDR2 YFSETQ. DNA of the CDR3: TGCGCCAGCAGCGGAATACCGGGACTAGCGGGGGACAATGAGCAGTTCTTC. It encodes CASSGIPGLAGDNEQFF.

The rearrangement links TRBV5-6 to TRBJ2-3; the D gene is possibly TRBD2 (7 bases). The CDR3 is made up of 14 amino acids. Germline loops: CDR1 SGHDT, CDR2 YYEEEE. The V end was cut by 2 bases, the J end by 6 bases, with 13 bases between. DNA of the CDR3: TGTGCCAGCAGCTTAGGGGGGGGCGGGGATACGCAGTATTTT. This codes for CASSLGGGGDTQYF. Together with reference TRBV5-6 and TRBJ2-3, the CDR3 gives the full variable domain: DAGVTQSPTHLIKTRGQQVTLRCSPKSGHDTVSWYQQALGQGPQFIFQYYEEEERQRGNFPDRFSGHQFPNYSSELNVNALLLGDSALYLCASSLGGGGDTQYFGPGTRLTVL.

The chain is built from TRBV5-1 and TRBJ2-7; the D gene is possibly TRBD2 (6 bases). This CDR3 comprises 15 residues. Germline CDR1 SGHRS, CDR2 YFSETQ. Trimming pared 0 bases from V and 4 bases from J, leaving 14 bases between. The chain's CDR3 is CASSLGIGGIYEQYF. The CDR3 DNA reads as TGCGCCAGCAGCTTGGGAATTGGGGGGATATACGAGCAGTACTTC.

The chain combines TRBV4-1 with TRBJ2-3, with D possibly TRBD1 on 6 matching bases. From germline, CDR1 is MGHRA and CDR2 YSYEKL. The CDR3 is 15 amino acids. Deletions cut 5 bases from V and 2 bases from J, with 14 bases between. The CDR3 spells CASSESQGITDTQYF. CDR3 nucleotides: TGCGCCAGCAGCGAATCTCAGGGGATCACAGATACGCAGTATTTT.

The chain employs TRBV29-1 and TRBJ1-1, with D possibly matching TRBD1 (6 bases). CDR3 size: 15 residues. Per germline, CDR1 SQVTM and CDR2 ANQGSEA. Trimming took 3 bases from V and 8 from J, leaving 22 bases between them. The CDR3 reads CSVEAPGARTGEAFF. CDR3 in DNA: TGCAGCGTTGAGGCTCCAGGGGCCCGCACAGGAGAAGCTTTCTTT.

The V and J genes are TRBV5-1 and TRBJ2-4, with D possibly matching TRBD1 (5 bases). The CDR3 covers 15 residues. V lost 0 bases and J lost 6, with 13 bases in between. CDR1 and CDR2 from the germline V gene are SGHRS and YFSETQ. Here the CDR3 DNA reads TGCGCCAGCAGCTTGGAACCAACAGGATTAAACATTCAGTACTTC. The encoded protein is CASSLEPTGLNIQYF.

The chain joins TRBV4-1 to TRBJ2-1; no reliable D call. CDR3 length equals 12 residues. Per the germline V gene, CDR1 is MGHRA and CDR2 is YSYEKL. V gave up 4 bases and J gave up 3 bases, with 4 bases separating them. The CDR3 protein is CASSPRYNEQFF. Written as DNA, the CDR3 is TGCGCCAGCAGCCCCCGCTACAATGAGCAGTTCTTC.

The chain couples TRBV6-5 to TRBJ1-2, with D perhaps matching TRBD1 (5 bases). Germline CDR1 and CDR2: MNHEY and SVGAGI. The germline V and J ends were trimmed by 5 bases and 8 bases, with 12 bases remaining between them. The CDR3 totals 12 residues. This CDR3 is CASSRPGGGYTF. DNA for the CDR3: TGTGCCAGCAGTCGTCCGGGGGGAGGCTACACCTTC.

The chain carries TRBV2 and TRBJ2-5, with TRBD1 matching 10 bases. The DNA end is more similar to TRBJ2-7, so the J call may be wrong. Germline V gives CDR1 SNHLY, CDR2 FYNNEI. The CDR3 spans 15 residues. The chain's CDR3 is CASSNPGTGVYEQYF. CDR3 bases: TGTGCCAGCTCCAACCCCGGGACAGGGGTTTACGAGCAGTACTTC.

V gene TRBV15 combines with J gene TRBJ2-5; TRBD2 aligns across 15 bases. J was trimmed by 7 bases and V by 0 bases; bases with no gene match: 9. The CDR3 sequence is 18 residues long. CDR1 is LNHNV and CDR2 is YYDKDF in the germline V gene (reference sequence). The CDR3 DNA is TGTGCCACCAGCAGAGATCCGGGGACTAGCGGGAGGCCGTGGACCCAGTACTTC. Translation gives CATSRDPGTSGRPWTQYF.

The chain is built from TRBV5-1 and TRBJ2-7; 10 nucleotides align to TRBD2. The CDR3 spans 16 residues. Per germline, CDR1 SGHRS and CDR2 YFSETQ. The trim removed 0 bases at V and 4 bases at J, leaving 7 bases unmatched. The CDR3: CASSLVGTSVWYEQYF. DNA for the CDR3: TGCGCCAGCAGCTTGGTGGGGACTAGCGTTTGGTACGAGCAGTACTTC.

The chain joins TRBV28 to TRBJ2-3; D gene unclear. The length of the CDR3 is 16 residues. The germline CDR1 and CDR2 sequences are MDHEN and SYDVKM. The V and J ends lost 5 bases and 0 bases respectively, with 15 bases between them. The CDR3 DNA follows: TGTGCCAGCAGTACCCCCCGGAGATCAAGCACAGATACGCAGTATTTT. Translated, it gives CASSTPRRSSTDTQYF. The complete variable domain, with remaining parts taken from reference TRBV28 and TRBJ2-3, reads DVKVTQSSRYLVKRTGEKVFLECVQDMDHENMFWYRQDPGLGLRLIYFSYDVKMKEKGDIPEGYSVSREKKERFSLILESASTNQTSMYLCASSTPRRSSTDTQYFGPGTRLTVL.

The rearrangement links TRBV4-2 to TRBJ1-1; maybe TRBD1 (5 bases). The CDR3 length is 16 residues. Germline V gives CDR1 LGHNA, CDR2 YNFKEQ. V lost 0 bases and J lost 2, with 13 bases in between. The CDR3 region has the DNA TGTGCCAGCAGCCAAGATCGGGGGTGGGCTAACACTGAAGCTTTCTTT. This translates into CASSQDRGWANTEAFF.

V gene TRBV19 combines with J gene TRBJ2-3, with 7 bases fitting TRBD1. Germline V lookup: CDR1 LNHDA, CDR2 SQIVND (reference sequence). J lost 3 bases, V lost 4 bases, and 10 bases had no gene match. This CDR3 region has 16 residues. The CDR3 nucleotides read TGTGCCAGTAGTAGGGGGTGGGGACAGCTTACAGATACGCAGTATTTT. Residues: CASSRGWGQLTDTQYF.

The genes are TRBV15 and TRBJ2-7; 8 bases agree with TRBD1. V shed 0 bases and J 3 bases; nucleotides not matched to a gene: 10. In germline, CDR1 is LNHNV, CDR2 YYDKDF (reference sequence). This CDR3 contains 17 residues. CDR3 loop: CATSRDSSGTGFYEQYF. The CDR3 bases are TGTGCCACCAGCAGAGATAGTTCCGGGACAGGATTCTACGAGCAGTACTTC.

The chain employs TRBV6-6 and TRBJ2-3; TRBD2 might be the D (7 bases). CDR1 and CDR2 (germline): MNHNY, SVGAGI (reference sequence). Trimming shortened V by 8 bases and J by 2 bases, and 20 bases separated the two germline ends. The CDR3 has 16 residues. CDR3: CASSPSRGGPTDTQYF. The CDR3 DNA reads as TGTGCCAGCTCCCCTAGTCGCGGGGGCCCCACAGATACGCAGTATTTT.

The DNA of the CDR3 is TGTGCCAGCAACCGCGGGACAGGGGGCAATGTTGAAGCTTTCTTT. It codes for CASNRGTGGNVEAFF. The chain has TRBV11-2 and TRBJ1-1; 12 nucleotides agree with TRBD1. The ends lost 7 bases at V and 7 bases at J; junction bases unmatched: 10. The germline V gene encodes CDR1 SGHAT and CDR2 FQNNGV. The CDR3 length is 15 residues.